This T cell receptor (beta chain) was identified in a study of T-cell reconstitution after alpha-beta-depleted transplantation in children. Preparation of the TCRbeta library used unique molecular identifiers. A single record per CDR3 protein comes from TCRdb applying MiXCR to the PCR reads. This sample yields about 270,000 distinct CDR3 sequences, of which more than 9% are seen a single time; roughly a tenth belongs to the top ten. The ends lost 5 bases at V and 4 bases at J; junction bases unmatched: 8. Germline-derived CDR1 and CDR2 are SGHVS and FNYEAQ. The CDR3 has 16 residues. The sequence was collected from a human donor who donated a stem cell graft to a child with SCID. Sequencing used PBMCs from the stem cell graft donor, obtained from the stem cell graft. The chain carries TRBV7-6 and TRBJ2-1, with 10 bases identical to TRBD2. The CDR3 region is CASSKRGGDVYNEQFF. The CDR3 nucleotides are TGTGCCAGCAGCAAGCGGGGGGGCGACGTATACAATGAGCAGTTCTTC.